The 8 T cell receptor beta chains reported below all come from one sample, sequenced in a study of blood T cell repertoires in COVID-19. Repertoires were generated with immunoSEQ multiplex PCR, while TCRdb's copy carries only in-frame clones and drops some. The sample includes about 120,000 clones, around four fifths seen only once; the top ten take 9.5% to 13%. Specimen: peripheral blood. Every receptor here comes from a human donor in a cohort sampled during active COVID-19.

The chain links TRBV7-2 to TRBJ2-5; D unclear. V was trimmed by 3 bases and J by 2 bases, leaving 7 bases between them. The CDR3 is made up of 13 amino acids. Germline V gives CDR1 SGHTA, CDR2 FQGNSA. CDR3 sequence reads: CASSFQSQETQYF. CDR3 DNA: TGTGCCAGCAGCTTTCAGTCACAAGAGACCCAGTACTTC.

This rearrangement joins TRBV29-1 to TRBJ2-3; 7 bases fit TRBD2. Germline assignment: CDR1 SQVTM and CDR2 ANQGSEA. V gave up 8 bases and J gave up 1 base; unmatched junction bases: 6. This CDR3 contains 13 residues. The CDR3 DNA sequence: TGCAGCTCCCGGGGGGATGGCACAGATACGCAGTATTTT. It encodes CSSRGDGTDTQYF.

The rearrangement joins TRBV3-1 (or the pseudogene TRBV3-2) to TRBJ2-7, with a possible D match to TRBD2 (7 bases). The CDR3 runs to 15 residues. Per the germline V gene, CDR1 is LGHDT and CDR2 is YNNKEL (reference sequence). V dropped 8 bases and J dropped 2 bases, with 19 bases sitting between them. CDR3 nucleotide sequence: TGTGCCAGCTCTAGGGGGGGTAGCGGAGCCTACGAGCAGTACTTC. This gives the protein CASSRGGSGAYEQYF.

This chain links TRBV11-3 with TRBJ2-3, with 9 bases that match TRBD2. The V gene end was trimmed by 5 bases and the J gene end by 1 base; junction bases not matched to a gene: 10. Per the germline V gene, CDR1 is SGHNT and CDR2 is YENEEA. This CDR3 has 17 amino acids. The CDR3 DNA reads TGTGCCAGCAGCGCAGCCGCGGGGGGGCCTGGCACAGATACGCAGTATTTT. This translates into CASSAAAGGPGTDTQYF.

This sequence joins TRBV5-1 and TRBJ1-6, with D unclear. Looked up from germline, CDR1 is SGHRS and CDR2 is YFSETQ. V lost 0 bases, J lost 0 bases, and 19 bases lay in between. This CDR3 region has 20 residues. The CDR3 loop reads CASSLVGSSIGSSYNSPLHF. CDR3 bases: TGCGCCAGCAGCTTGGTGGGCAGCTCAATAGGAAGCTCCTATAATTCACCCCTCCACTTT.

V and J are TRBV18 and TRBJ2-7, with 12 bases aligning to TRBD1. V gave up 3 bases and J gave up 12 bases; unmatched junction bases: 9. The germline V gene encodes CDR1 KGHSH and CDR2 LQKENI. This CDR3 contains 14 residues. The chain's CDR3 is CASSPGQGASQRYF. The CDR3 DNA is TGTGCCAGCTCACCGGGACAGGGGGCCTCCCAGCGGTACTTC.

J is TRBJ1-1 and V is TRBV11-2, with TRBD1 as a possible D gene (6 bases). Trimming removed 1 base from V and 7 bases from J, with 16 bases in between. There are 15 residues in the CDR3. Germline loops: CDR1 SGHAT, CDR2 FQNNGV. The CDR3 nucleotides are TGTGCCAGCAGCTTAGGGCGGGGGGCAGCGGATGAAGCTTTCTTT. This gives the protein CASSLGRGAADEAFF.

CDR3 nucleotide sequence: TGCAGCGTAGATTCCGGGACAGGGGGTTCTGAAGCTTTCTTT. It is translated as CSVDSGTGGSEAFF. The chain combines TRBV29-1 with TRBJ1-1, with 11 bases fitting TRBD1. Germline V gene sequence: CDR1 SQVTM, CDR2 ANQGSEA. The CDR3 has 14 residues. Trimming removed 6 bases from V and 6 bases from J; junction bases left unmatched: 9.